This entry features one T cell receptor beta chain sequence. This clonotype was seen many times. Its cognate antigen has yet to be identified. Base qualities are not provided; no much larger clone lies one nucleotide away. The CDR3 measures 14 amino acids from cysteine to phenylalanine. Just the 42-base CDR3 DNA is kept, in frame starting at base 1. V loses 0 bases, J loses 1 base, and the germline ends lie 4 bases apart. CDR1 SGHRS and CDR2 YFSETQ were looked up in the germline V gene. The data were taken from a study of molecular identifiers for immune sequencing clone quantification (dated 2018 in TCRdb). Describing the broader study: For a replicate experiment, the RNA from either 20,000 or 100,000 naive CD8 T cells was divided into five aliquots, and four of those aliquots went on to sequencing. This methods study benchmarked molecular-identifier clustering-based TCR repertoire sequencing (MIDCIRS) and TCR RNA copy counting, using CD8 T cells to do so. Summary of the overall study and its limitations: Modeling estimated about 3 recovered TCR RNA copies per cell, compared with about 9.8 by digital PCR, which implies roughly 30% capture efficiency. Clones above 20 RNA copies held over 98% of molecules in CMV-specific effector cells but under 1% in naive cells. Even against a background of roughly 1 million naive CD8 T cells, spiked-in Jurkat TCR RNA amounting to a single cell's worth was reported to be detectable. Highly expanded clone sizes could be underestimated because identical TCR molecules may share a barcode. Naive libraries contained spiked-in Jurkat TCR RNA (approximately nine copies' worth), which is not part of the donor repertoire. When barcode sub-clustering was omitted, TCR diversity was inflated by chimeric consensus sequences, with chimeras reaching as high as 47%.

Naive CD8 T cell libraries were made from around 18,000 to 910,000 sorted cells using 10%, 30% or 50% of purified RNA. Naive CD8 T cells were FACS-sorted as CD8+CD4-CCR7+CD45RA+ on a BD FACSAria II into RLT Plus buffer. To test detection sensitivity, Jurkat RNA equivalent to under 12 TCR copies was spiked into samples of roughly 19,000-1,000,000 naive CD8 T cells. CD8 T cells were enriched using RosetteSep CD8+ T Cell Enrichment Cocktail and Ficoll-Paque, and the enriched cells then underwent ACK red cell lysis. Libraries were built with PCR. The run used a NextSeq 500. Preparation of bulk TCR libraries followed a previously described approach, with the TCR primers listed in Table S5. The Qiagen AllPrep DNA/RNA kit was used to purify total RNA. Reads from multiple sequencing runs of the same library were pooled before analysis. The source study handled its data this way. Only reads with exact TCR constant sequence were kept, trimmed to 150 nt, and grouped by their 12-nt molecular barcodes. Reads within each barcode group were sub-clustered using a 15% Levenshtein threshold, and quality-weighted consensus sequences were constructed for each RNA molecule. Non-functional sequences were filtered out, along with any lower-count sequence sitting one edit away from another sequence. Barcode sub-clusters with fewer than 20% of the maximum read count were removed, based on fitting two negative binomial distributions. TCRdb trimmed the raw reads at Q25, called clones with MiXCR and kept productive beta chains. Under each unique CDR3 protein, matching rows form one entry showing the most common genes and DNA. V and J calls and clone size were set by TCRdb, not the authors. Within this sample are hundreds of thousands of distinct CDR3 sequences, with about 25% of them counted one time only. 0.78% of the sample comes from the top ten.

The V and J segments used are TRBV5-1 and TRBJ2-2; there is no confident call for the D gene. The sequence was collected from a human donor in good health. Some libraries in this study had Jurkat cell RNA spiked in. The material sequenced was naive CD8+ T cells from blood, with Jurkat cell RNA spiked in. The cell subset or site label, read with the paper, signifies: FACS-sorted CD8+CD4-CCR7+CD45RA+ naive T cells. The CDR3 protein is CASSLEQNTGELFF. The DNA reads TGCGCCAGCAGCTTGGAACAGAACACCGGGGAGCTGTTTTTT. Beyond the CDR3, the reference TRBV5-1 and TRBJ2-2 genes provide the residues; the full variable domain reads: KAGVTQTPRYLIKTRGQQVTLSCSPISGHRSVSWYQQTPGQGLQFLFEYFSETQRNKGNFPGRFSGRQFSNSRSEMNVSTLELGDSALYLCASSLEQNTGELFFGEGSRLTVL.